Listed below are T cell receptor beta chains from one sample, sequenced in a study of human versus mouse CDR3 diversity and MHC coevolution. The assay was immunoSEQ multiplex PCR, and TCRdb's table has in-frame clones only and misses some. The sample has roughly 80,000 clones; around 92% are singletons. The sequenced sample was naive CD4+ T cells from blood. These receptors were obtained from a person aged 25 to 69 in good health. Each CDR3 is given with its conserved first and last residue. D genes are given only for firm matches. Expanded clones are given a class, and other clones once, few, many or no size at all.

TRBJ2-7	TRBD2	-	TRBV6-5	TGTGCCAGCATATGGGACCGGGGGGGCCAAAACGAGCAGTACTTC	CASIWDRGGQNEQYF
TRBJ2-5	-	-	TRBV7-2	TGTGCCAGCAGCTTTGGCAGAAAAGAGACCCAGTACTTC	CASSFGRKETQYF
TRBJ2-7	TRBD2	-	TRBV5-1	TGCGCCAGCAGCTTGAAGCGGGAGATCGAGCAGTACTTC	CASSLKREIEQYF
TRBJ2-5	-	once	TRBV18	TGTGCCAGCTCACCGCTGACAGCAAGCCGCCAAGAGACCCAGTACTTC	CASSPLTASRQETQYF
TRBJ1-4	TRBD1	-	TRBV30	TGTGCCTGGAGTGCTACAGGGGTCGGTAATGAAAAACTGTTTTTT	CAWSATGVGNEKLFF
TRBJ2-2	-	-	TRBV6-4	TGTGCCAGCAGTGGAGAGAACACCGGGGAGCTGTTTTTT	CASSGENTGELFF
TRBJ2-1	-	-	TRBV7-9	TGTGCCAGCAGCTTAGGTTGGAGCAGCCGGGGTTACAATGAGCAGTTCTTC	CASSLGWSSRGYNEQFF
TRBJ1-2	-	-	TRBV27	TGTGCCAGCAGTTCGATCAGGGGCGGCTATGGCTACACCTTC	CASSSIRGGYGYTF
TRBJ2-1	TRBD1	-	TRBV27	TGTGCCAGCAGTTTGACAGGGCACAATGAGCAGTTCTTC	CASSLTGHNEQFF
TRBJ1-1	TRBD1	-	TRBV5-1	TGCGCCAGCAGCTTCACGGACAGGGAGACTGAAGCTTTCTTT	CASSFTDRETEAFF
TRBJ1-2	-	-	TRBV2	TGTGCCAGCAGTGACCCCGGTGGCTACACCTTC	CASSDPGGYTF
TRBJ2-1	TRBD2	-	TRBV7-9	TGTGCCAGCAGCTTAGCGGGACCCGTCCTAGCGGGGGAGCAGTTCTTC	CASSLAGPVLAGEQFF
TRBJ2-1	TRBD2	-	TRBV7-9	TGTGCCAGCAGCCAGACGGGGGGAGAGCACAATGAGCAGTTCTTC	CASSQTGGEHNEQFF
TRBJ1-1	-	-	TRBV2	TGTGCCAGCAGTGAAGAGGGGCGCACTGAAGCTTTCTTT	CASSEEGRTEAFF
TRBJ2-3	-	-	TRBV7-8	TGTGCCAGCAGCTTTCCCCCCAGCCGGGGGGCCCCAGATACGCAGTATTTT	CASSFPPSRGAPDTQYF
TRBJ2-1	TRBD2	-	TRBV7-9	TGTGCCAGCAGCGTACAGCGGGAGGGCAATGAGCAGTTCTTC	CASSVQREGNEQFF
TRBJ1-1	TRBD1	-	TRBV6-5	TGTGCCAGCAGTTACTCTAGGGGACAGACTGAAGCTTTCTTT	CASSYSRGQTEAFF
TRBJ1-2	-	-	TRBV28	TGTGCCAGCAGCCCCGCCGGAGGGGATAATAACTATGGCTACACCTTC	CASSPAGGDNNYGYTF
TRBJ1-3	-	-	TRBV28	TGTGCCAGCAGTCACCTCAGCGATGGAAACACCATATATTTT	CASSHLSDGNTIYF
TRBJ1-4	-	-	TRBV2	TGTGCCAGCAGGCTCCAGGTGGGCTACAGGACGGCTGAAAAACTGTTTTTT	CASRLQVGYRTAEKLFF
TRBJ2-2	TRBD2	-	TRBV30	TGTGCCTGGAAATGGGGGGGAGGAACCGGGGAGCTGTTTTTT	CAWKWGGGTGELFF
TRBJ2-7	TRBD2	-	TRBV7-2	TGTGCCAGCAGCTTAGGACTAGCGCCCTTCCAGCAGTACTTC	CASSLGLAPFQQYF
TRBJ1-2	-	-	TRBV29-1	TGCAGCGTTGCAGAAAGAGGCTATGGCTACACCTTC	CSVAERGYGYTF
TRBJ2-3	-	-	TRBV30	TGTGCCTGGAGTCGGGACTCACCCATAGATACGCAGTATTTT	CAWSRDSPIDTQYF
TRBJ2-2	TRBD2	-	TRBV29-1	TGCAGCGTTGACGTCCTTCCTCCTAGCGGGAGTGTAGGCACCGGGGAGCTGTTTTTT	CSVDVLPPSGSVGTGELFF
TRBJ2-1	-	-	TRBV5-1	TGCGCCAGCAGCGCCGGACGGGACTTGGTCGGTGAGCAGTTCTTC	CASSAGRDLVGEQFF
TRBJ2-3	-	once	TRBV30	TGTGCCTGGAGTGTAACAGTAGATACGCAGTATTTT	CAWSVTVDTQYF
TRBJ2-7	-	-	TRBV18	TGTGCCAGTATCGGAGTCTCCCCCTATTACGAGCAGTACTTC	CASIGVSPYYEQYF
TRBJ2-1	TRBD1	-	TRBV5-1	TGCGCCAGCGGCCCACATGGGACAGGGGTTGGAGAGCAGTTCTTC	CASGPHGTGVGEQFF
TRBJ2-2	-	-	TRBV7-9	TGTGCCAGCAGCTCGACAGGACAGAACACCGGGGAGCTGTTTTTT	CASSSTGQNTGELFF
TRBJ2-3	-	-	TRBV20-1	TGCAGTGCTACGGAAAAGACGGGGCAGTATTTT	CSATEKTGQYF
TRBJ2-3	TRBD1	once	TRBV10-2	TGCGCCAGCACCTCATTCCTACAGGGGCCCGGCACAGATACGCAGTATTTT	CASTSFLQGPGTDTQYF
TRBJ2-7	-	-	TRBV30	TGTGCCTGGAGGTACAGTTTCTACGAGCAGTACTTC	CAWRYSFYEQYF
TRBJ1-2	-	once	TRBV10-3	TGTGCCATCAGTGAGTCGGAGGCCCCGTTCGGCTACACCTTC	CAISESEAPFGYTF
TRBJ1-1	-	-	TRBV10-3	TGTGCCATCAGTGAGTCAGGGGTGGTGGCTTTCTTT	CAISESGVVAFF
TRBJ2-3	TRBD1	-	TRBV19	TGTGCCAGTAGTGGACTTGGACAGGGGGCCGCGGATACGCAGTATTTT	CASSGLGQGAADTQYF
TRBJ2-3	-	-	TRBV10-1	TGCGCCAGCAGTGAATCCTCGACAGATACGCAGTATTTT	CASSESSTDTQYF
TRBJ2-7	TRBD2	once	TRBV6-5	TGTGCCAGCAGCCGCGCGGGGGTCTACGAGCAGTACTTC	CASSRAGVYEQYF
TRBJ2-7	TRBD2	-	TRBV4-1	TGCGCCAGCAGCCAACCACTAGCGGGACCCTCCTACGAGCAGTACTTC	CASSQPLAGPSYEQYF
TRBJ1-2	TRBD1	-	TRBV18	TGTGCCAGCTCACCGGGACTTTTGGGACAGGGGGTCTTCTATGGCTACACCTTC	CASSPGLLGQGVFYGYTF
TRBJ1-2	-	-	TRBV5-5	TGTGCCAGCAGCTTTACTCAGGGGACTAACTATGGCTACACCTTC	CASSFTQGTNYGYTF
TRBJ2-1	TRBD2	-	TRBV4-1	TGCGCCAGCAGCCAAGATGGGACTAGGACCTACAATGAGCAGTTCTTC	CASSQDGTRTYNEQFF
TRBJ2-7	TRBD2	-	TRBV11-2	TGTGCCAGCAGCTTAGTCAGGACTAGCGGGGATCAGTCCTACGAGCAGTACTTC	CASSLVRTSGDQSYEQYF
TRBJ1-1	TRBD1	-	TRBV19	TGTGCCATTAAGGACAGGGGAACTGAAGCTTTCTTT	CAIKDRGTEAFF
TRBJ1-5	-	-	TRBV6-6	TGTGCCAGCAGTTACCTGGACACGGGCAATCAGCCCCAGCATTTT	CASSYLDTGNQPQHF
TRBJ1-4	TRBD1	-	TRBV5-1	TGCGCCAGCAGCCAAGGGACAGGGAATGAAAAACTGTTTTTT	CASSQGTGNEKLFF
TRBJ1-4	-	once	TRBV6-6	TGTGCCAGCAGTTACTCCCTTTTCGAAAAACTGTTTTTT	CASSYSLFEKLFF
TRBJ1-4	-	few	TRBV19	TGTGCCAGTAGTACTTCTCGACAGGCAACTAATGAAAAACTGTTTTTT	CASSTSRQATNEKLFF
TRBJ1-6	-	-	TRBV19	TGTGCCAGTTCGGGACTTAGTAATTCACCCCTCCACTTT	CASSGLSNSPLHF
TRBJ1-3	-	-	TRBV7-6	TGTGCCAGCAGCTTCCGGGAGGGTTCCGGAAACACCATATATTTT	CASSFREGSGNTIYF
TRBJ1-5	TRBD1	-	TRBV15	TGTGCCACCAGCCCCCGGACAGGGTTCAATCAGCCCCAGCATTTT	CATSPRTGFNQPQHF
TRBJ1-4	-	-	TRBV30	TGTGCCTGGTCTAGCGGGGATCGGGAAAAACTGTTTTTT	CAWSSGDREKLFF